This TCR beta chain was identified in a study of blood T cell repertoires in COVID-19. Study at large: The United States, Italy and Spain provided the acute and convalescent COVID-19 samples. The cDNA or gDNA used as material had been derived from T cells, B-cell-depleted T cells, or PBMCs.

This clone was counted between two and nine times. The V gene's germline CDR1 is DFQATT and CDR2 SNEGSKA (reference sequence). This CDR3 contains 17 residues. Trimming took 3 bases from V and 0 from J; bases not matched to a gene: 8. Authors' analysis steps: Reference gene primer amplification gave nucleated cell count estimates. Measured with immunoSEQ multiplex PCR; TCRdb has only the in-frame clones, and not every one. V and J calls and clone size come straight from that table; D and trimming were deduced from the DNA. The data show roughly 62,000 clones, with approximately 84% seen just once and about 3.4% held by the top ten.

The chain uses TRBV20-1 and TRBJ2-1, with 10 bases aligning to TRBD2. The sample was peripheral blood. The source is a man aged 60 to 75 with acute or convalescent COVID-19. CDR3 sequence reads: CSASGLAGAPSYNEQFF. In nucleotides, the CDR3 is TGCAGTGCTAGTGGGCTAGCGGGGGCCCCCTCCTACAATGAGCAGTTCTTC.